These T cell receptor beta chains were read from a single sample in a study of vaccination and CD4 T cells after COVID-19. These receptors lack a known antigen. Via MiXCR, TCRdb re-called the PCR reads, giving one row per CDR3 protein. The sample gives roughly 7,400 distinct CDR3 sequences, 41% of which show up once; about 34% is in the top ten. Sequencing input: CD4+ T cells from blood, cultured in vitro. The receptors derive from a human donor in good health. Both conserved end residues are part of each CDR3. The D gene is left open where the match is weak. Some rows have no size entry. The others give once, few or many, or a class for an expanded clone.

len,abundance,v_gene,j_gene,d_gene,CDR3aa,CDR3nt
14,few,TRBV20-1,TRBJ1-5,-,CSAMIGTPDQPQHF,TGCAGTGCTATGATCGGGACACCGGATCAGCCCCAGCATTTT
16,few,TRBV18,TRBJ1-6,TRBD1,CASSPLPRDRGSPLHF,TGTGCCAGCTCACCGCTCCCCCGGGACAGGGGCTCACCCCTCCACTTT
14,few,TRBV25-1,TRBJ1-2,TRBD1,CASSAAGGNYGYTF,TGTGCCAGCAGTGCTGCAGGGGGCAACTATGGCTACACCTTC
16,few,TRBV7-8,TRBJ1-5,-,CASSLGGGGRSQPQHF,TGTGCCAGCAGCTTAGGAGGGGGGGGAAGGAGTCAGCCCCAGCATTTT
12,-,TRBV19,TRBJ2-1,-,CASSIPYNEQFF,TGTGCCAGTAGTATCCCCTACAATGAGCAGTTCTTC
12,-,TRBV30,TRBJ1-2,TRBD1,CAWGDSNYGYTF,TGTGCCTGGGGGGACAGTAACTATGGCTACACCTTC
14,-,TRBV19,TRBJ2-1,-,CASKERDRSNEQFF,TGTGCCAGTAAGGAGCGGGACAGGAGCAATGAGCAGTTCTTC
14,few,TRBV27,TRBJ1-2,TRBD1,CASSKDRGPYGYTF,TGTGCCAGCAGTAAAGACAGGGGCCCCTATGGCTACACCTTC
16,few,TRBV6-4,TRBJ2-5,TRBD1,CASSDVSGTGIETQYF,TGTGCCAGCAGTGACGTCTCCGGGACAGGGATAGAGACCCAGTACTTC
15,-,TRBV6-1,TRBJ2-3,TRBD2,CASSSLASGGGTQYF,TGTGCCAGCAGCTCGCTCGCTAGCGGGGGCGGTACGCAGTATTTT
13,few,TRBV7-3,TRBJ2-3,-,CASSPGTTDTQYF,TGTGCCAGCAGCCCCGGGACCACAGATACGCAGTATTTT
15,-,TRBV6-2/TRBV6-3,TRBJ2-7,TRBD2,CASSYSTSGGNEQYF,TGTGCCAGCAGTTACTCGACTAGCGGGGGCAACGAGCAGTACTTC
16,-,TRBV6-1,TRBJ1-6,-,CASRIESTSPNSPLHF,TGTGCCAGCAGGATTGAGAGCACCTCACCCAATTCACCCCTCCACTTT